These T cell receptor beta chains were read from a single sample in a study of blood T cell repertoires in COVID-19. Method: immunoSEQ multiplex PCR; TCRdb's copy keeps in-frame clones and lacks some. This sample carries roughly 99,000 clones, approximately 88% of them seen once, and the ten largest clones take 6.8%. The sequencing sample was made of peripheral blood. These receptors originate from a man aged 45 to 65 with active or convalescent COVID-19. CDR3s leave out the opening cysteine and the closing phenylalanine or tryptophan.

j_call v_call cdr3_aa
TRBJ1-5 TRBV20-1 SASPRGRDNQPQH
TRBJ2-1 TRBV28 ASSPHRYYDNEQF
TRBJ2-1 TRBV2 ASSDRANEQF
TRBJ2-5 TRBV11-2 ASSRGTLSGSRRETQY
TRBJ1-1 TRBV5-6 ASSLGDSRVFNTEAF
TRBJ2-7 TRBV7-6 ASSRNQGYEQY
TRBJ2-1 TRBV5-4 ASSFRYRESHEQF
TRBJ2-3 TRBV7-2 ASSLAGTGGADTQY
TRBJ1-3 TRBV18 ASSPAGRLGNTIY
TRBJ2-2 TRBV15 ATSTSGPGELF